The TCR beta chain described here comes from a study of T cells in tumors after PD-1 blockade. Study-level background: During anti-PD-1 treatment, some patients continued daily vismodegib 150 mg.

The table lists this clone with a count of one. TCRdb's table, derived via immunoSEQ multiplex PCR, lists solely in-frame clones and lacks some. Of some 43,000 clones in the sample, over 70% are singletons; the top ten hold less than 5%. Germline loops: CDR1 SGHRS, CDR2 YFSETQ. V gave up 0 bases and J gave up 5 bases, with 12 bases separating them. The CDR3 extends over 15 amino acids. The specimen comprised PBMCs, sampled before anti-PD-1 treatment. This clonotype was sampled from a human donor with basal cell carcinoma. V gene TRBV5-1 combines with J gene TRBJ2-1; possible D gene TRBD1, 6 bases. The CDR3 protein is CASSLGTYRDNEQFF. CDR3 nucleotides: TGCGCCAGCAGCTTGGGCACCTACAGGGACAATGAGCAGTTCTTC. The full variable domain, completed using reference TRBV5-1 and TRBJ2-1, is KAGVTQTPRYLIKTRGQQVTLSCSPISGHRSVSWYQQTPGQGLQFLFEYFSETQRNKGNFPGRFSGRQFSNSRSEMNVSTLELGDSALYLCASSLGTYRDNEQFFGPGTRLTVL.